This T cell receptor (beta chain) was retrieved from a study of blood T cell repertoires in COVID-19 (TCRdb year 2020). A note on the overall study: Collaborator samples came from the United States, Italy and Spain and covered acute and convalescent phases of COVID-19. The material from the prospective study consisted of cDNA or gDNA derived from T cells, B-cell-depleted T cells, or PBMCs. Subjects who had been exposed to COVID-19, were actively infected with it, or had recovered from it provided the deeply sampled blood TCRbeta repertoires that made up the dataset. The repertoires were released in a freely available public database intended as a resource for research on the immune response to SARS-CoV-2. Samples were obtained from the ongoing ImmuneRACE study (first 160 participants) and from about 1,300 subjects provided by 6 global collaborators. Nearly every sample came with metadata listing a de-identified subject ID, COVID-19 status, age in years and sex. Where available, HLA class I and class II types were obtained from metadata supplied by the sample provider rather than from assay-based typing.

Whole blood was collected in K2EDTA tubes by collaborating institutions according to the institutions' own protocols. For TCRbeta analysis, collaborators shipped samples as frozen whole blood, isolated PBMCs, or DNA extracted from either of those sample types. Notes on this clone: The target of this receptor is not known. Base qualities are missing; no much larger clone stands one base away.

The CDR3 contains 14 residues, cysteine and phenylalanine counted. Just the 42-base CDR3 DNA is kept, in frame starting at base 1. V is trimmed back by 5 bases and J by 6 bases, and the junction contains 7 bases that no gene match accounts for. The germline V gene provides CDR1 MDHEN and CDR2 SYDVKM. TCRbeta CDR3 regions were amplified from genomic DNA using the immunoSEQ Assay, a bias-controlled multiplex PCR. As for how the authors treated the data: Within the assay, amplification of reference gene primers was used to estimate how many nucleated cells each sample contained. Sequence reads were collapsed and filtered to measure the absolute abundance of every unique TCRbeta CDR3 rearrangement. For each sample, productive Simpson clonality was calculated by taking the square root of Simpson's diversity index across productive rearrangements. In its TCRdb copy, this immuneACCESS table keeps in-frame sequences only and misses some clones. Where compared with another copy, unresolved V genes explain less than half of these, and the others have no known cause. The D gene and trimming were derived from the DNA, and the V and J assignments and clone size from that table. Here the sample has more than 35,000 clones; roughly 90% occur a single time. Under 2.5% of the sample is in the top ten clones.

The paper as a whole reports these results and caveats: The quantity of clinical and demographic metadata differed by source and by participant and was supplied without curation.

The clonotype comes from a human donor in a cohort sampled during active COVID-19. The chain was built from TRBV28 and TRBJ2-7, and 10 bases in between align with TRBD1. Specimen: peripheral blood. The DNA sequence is TGTGCCAGCAGTCCCTCGACAGGGGGCTTCGAGCAGTACTTC. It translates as CASSPSTGGFEQYF.